This T cell receptor beta chain was observed in a study of T-cell reconstitution after alpha-beta-depleted transplantation in children. In germline, CDR1 is SNHLY, CDR2 FYNNEI. The CDR3 consists of 13 residues. V dropped 1 base and J dropped 5 bases, with 8 bases sitting between them. A library of TCRbeta sequences, prepared with unique molecular identifiers, was generated. TCRdb called the PCR reads again in MiXCR, with one record for every CDR3 protein. The sample yields roughly 610,000 distinct CDR3 sequences, about 10% seen once. The V call is TRBV2, the J call TRBJ2-5; D is possibly TRBD2 (5 bases). The TCR was taken from a human donor who donated a stem cell graft to a child with acute myeloid leukemia. The sample was PBMCs from the stem cell graft donor, taken from the stem cell graft. CDR3 protein: CASSEERGETQYF. The CDR3 DNA follows: TGTGCCAGCAGTGAAGAGCGCGGGGAGACCCAGTACTTC.